A single sample gave rise to the 27 T cell receptor beta chains below, sequenced in a study of blood T cell repertoires in COVID-19. Sequenced by immunoSEQ multiplex PCR; TCRdb stores in-frame clones only, minus some. The profile covers 150,000 or so clones, with around nine tenths appearing a single time and 10% taken by the ten largest. The sample was peripheral blood. The receptors here all came from a woman aged 70-85 years with COVID-19, enrolled during active disease.

The chain carries TRBV19 and TRBJ2-5, with 9 bases aligning to TRBD2. Germline values: CDR1 LNHDA, CDR2 SQIVND (reference sequence). The CDR3 has 17 amino acids. V trimming: 4 bases; J trimming: 0 bases; junction bases outside the gene matches: 9. The CDR3 loop reads CASSKRLADRYQETQYF. CDR3 DNA: TGTGCCAGTAGTAAGAGACTAGCGGATAGGTACCAAGAGACCCAGTACTTC.

The V gene is TRBV27, the J gene TRBJ1-2; TRBD1 agrees at 7 bases. The CDR3 has 14 residues. Germline trimming cut 5 bases from V and 1 base from J; bases unmatched to any gene: 4. Germline loops: CDR1 MNHEY, CDR2 SMNVEV (reference sequence). The CDR3 here is CASSRDRYNYGYTF. CDR3 DNA sequence: TGTGCCAGCAGTAGGGACAGATATAACTATGGCTACACCTTC.

The chain carries TRBV18 and TRBJ1-2, with D uncertain. The V gene's germline CDR1 is KGHSH and CDR2 LQKENI. This CDR3 region has 14 residues. The V gene lost 1 base and the J gene lost 3 bases, with 9 bases spanning the gap. CDR3 in DNA: TGTGCCAGCTCACCACGCAGCGTCTACTATGGCTACACCTTC. It yields the protein CASSPRSVYYGYTF.

This clone came up a few times. The chain couples TRBV11-2 to TRBJ2-4, with a tentative D call TRBD2 (5 bases). Trimming stripped 5 bases from V and 7 bases from J, with 9 bases between. This CDR3 spans 12 amino acids. The V gene's germline CDR1 is SGHAT and CDR2 FQNNGV. The CDR3 DNA sequence: TGTGCCAGCAGCCTCGGGGTGAACATTCAGTACTTC. Translating it yields CASSLGVNIQYF.

The rearrangement links TRBV6-5 to TRBJ2-7, with TRBD1 identical over 9 bases. Trimming removed 4 bases from V and 6 bases from J; junction bases left unmatched: 4. This CDR3 is built from 13 residues. Per germline, CDR1 MNHEY and CDR2 SVGAGI. The CDR3 DNA reads TGTGCCAGCAGTTGGACAGGGGCGATCGAGCAGTACTTC. This gives the protein CASSWTGAIEQYF.

The chain couples TRBV10-3 to TRBJ2-7, with 9 bases lining up with TRBD1. Germline V gives CDR1 ENHRY, CDR2 SYGVKD. CDR3 length: 13 amino acids. After removal of 11 bases from V and 1 base from J, the junction contained 6 bases not matched to a gene. The CDR3 reads CACRDRASYEQYF. The CDR3 DNA reads TGTGCCTGCAGGGACAGGGCTTCCTACGAGCAGTACTTC.

J is TRBJ1-2 and V is TRBV5-1; TRBD1 might be the D (5 bases). The CDR3 consists of 15 residues. Between the trimmed V and J ends, which lost 0 bases and 2 bases, there was a span of 11 bases. CDR1 SGHRS and CDR2 YFSETQ come from the germline V gene. The CDR3 nucleotides are TGCGCCAGCAGCTTGGAGGGGCCAGCAAACTATGGCTACACCTTC. This translates into CASSLEGPANYGYTF.

The gene calls are TRBV5-4 and TRBJ1-3; no firm D call. This CDR3 has 16 amino acids. Germline V CDR1 and CDR2: SGHNT, YYREEE (reference sequence). V lost 0 bases, J lost 0 bases, and 10 bases lay in between. The CDR3 DNA reads as TGTGCCAGCAGCTTGGGAGGGCCTCACTCTGGAAACACCATATATTTT. It yields the protein CASSLGGPHSGNTIYF.

The gene calls are TRBV28 and TRBJ1-2; 9 bases are a match to TRBD1. Germline lookup yields CDR1 MDHEN and CDR2 SYDVKM. The CDR3 runs to 16 residues. Losses at the gene ends were 3 bases for V and 4 bases for J; bases not matched to a gene: 9. The CDR3 here is CASSFLDRGEAYGYTF. The CDR3 DNA reads TGTGCCAGCAGTTTTCTGGACAGGGGTGAGGCCTATGGCTACACCTTC.

The chain employs TRBV2 and TRBJ1-2, with unresolved D. Trimming cost V 6 bases and J 5 bases, with 10 bases left between them. This CDR3 is 12 amino acids long. Per germline, CDR1 SNHLY and CDR2 FYNNEI. CDR3 sequence reads: CASSPTSYGYTF. In DNA form, the CDR3 reads TGTGCCAGCAGCCCAACAAGTTATGGCTACACCTTC.

The chain employs TRBV5-8 and TRBJ2-7, with a tentative D call TRBD2 (6 bases). Germline CDR1 reads SGHTS; CDR2 reads YDEGEE. CDR3 length: 17 amino acids. V was trimmed by 4 bases and J by 2 bases, leaving 22 bases between them. This CDR3 is CASSQDPGRGKPYEQYF. In nucleotides, the CDR3 is TGTGCCAGCAGCCAAGACCCGGGGCGGGGAAAGCCCTACGAGCAGTACTTC.

This clone was detected once. The CDR3 protein is CASSQGGTSTDTQYF. Written as DNA, the CDR3 is TGTGCCAGCAGCCAAGGCGGGACTAGCACAGATACGCAGTATTTT. The J gene is TRBJ2-3, the V gene TRBV4-2, with a tentative D call TRBD2 (6 bases). The CDR3 has 15 residues. Per germline, CDR1 LGHNA and CDR2 YNFKEQ. With 1 base removed from V and 0 bases from J, the gap between germline ends came to 8 bases.

This clone has more than one count but fewer than ten. V gene TRBV7-2 combines with J gene TRBJ1-2, with a tentative D call TRBD1 (5 bases). The CDR3 extends over 13 amino acids. Between the trimmed V and J ends, which lost 1 base and 8 bases, there was a span of 11 bases. CDR1 is SGHTA, CDR2 FQGNSA, per germline. Here the CDR3 DNA reads TGTGCCAGCAGCTTAGAGACAGTACACGGCTACACCTTC. It codes for CASSLETVHGYTF. Based on the CDR3 plus reference TRBV7-2 and TRBJ1-2, the full variable domain is GAGVSQSPSNKVTEKGKDVELRCDPISGHTALYWYRQSLGQGLEFLIYFQGNSAPDKSGLPSDRFSAERTGGSVSTLTIQRTQQEDSAVYLCASSLETVHGYTFGSGTRLTVV.

The rearrangement uses TRBV15 and TRBJ2-1, with D uncertain. The CDR3 loop spans 13 amino acids. Germline lookup yields CDR1 LNHNV and CDR2 YYDKDF (reference sequence). V was clipped by 0 bases and J by 6 bases, with 6 bases between them. This chain's CDR3 is CATSRDWSNEQFF. The CDR3 DNA is TGTGCCACCAGCAGAGATTGGAGCAATGAGCAGTTCTTC.

The chain is built from TRBV5-1 and TRBJ1-1; D is possibly TRBD1 (5 bases). Germline-derived CDR1 and CDR2 are SGHRS and YFSETQ. With 2 bases removed from V and 1 base from J, the gap between germline ends came to 9 bases. The CDR3 extends over 14 amino acids. The CDR3 DNA is TGCGCCAGCAGCTTATCTGGGGCGAACACTGAAGCTTTCTTT. This gives the protein CASSLSGANTEAFF.

The rearrangement uses TRBV5-1 and TRBJ1-5; 10 bases are a match to TRBD1. V gave up 4 bases and J gave up 5 bases; unmatched junction bases: 3. The CDR3 runs to 14 residues. CDR1 and CDR2 from the germline V gene are SGHRS and YFSETQ. The CDR3 is CASSPDRGDQPQHF. The CDR3, as DNA: TGCGCCAGCAGCCCGGACAGGGGGGATCAGCCCCAGCATTTT.

V usage is TRBV10-2 and J usage is TRBJ1-2, with TRBD1 matching over 9 bases. The CDR3 has 16 amino acids. The germline gives CDR1 WSHSY, CDR2 SAAADI. J was trimmed by 4 bases and V by 2 bases; bases with no gene match: 8. The CDR3 loop reads CASSEPRTGESYGYTF. DNA for the CDR3: TGCGCCAGCAGTGAGCCCAGGACAGGGGAGTCCTATGGCTACACCTTC.

For the CDR3, the DNA is TGTGCCAGTAGGCGGACCGACAGGGGGTTGGATCAGCCCCAGCATTTT. It encodes CASRRTDRGLDQPQHF. V usage is TRBV19 and J usage is TRBJ1-5; TRBD1 agrees at 9 bases. Germline trimming cut 6 bases from V and 5 bases from J; bases unmatched to any gene: 11. The CDR3 extends over 16 amino acids. Looked up from germline, CDR1 is LNHDA and CDR2 is SQIVND (reference sequence). Supplemented by reference TRBV19 and TRBJ1-5, the full variable domain reads DGGITQSPKYLFRKEGQNVTLSCEQNLNHDAMYWYRQDPGQGLRLIYYSQIVNDFQKGDIAEGYSVSREKKESFPLTVTSAQKNPTAFYLCASRRTDRGLDQPQHFGDGTRLSIL.

V is TRBV7-8 and J is TRBJ1-5, with D possibly being TRBD1 (5 bases). The CDR3 consists of 15 residues. Trimming left V 3 bases short and J 2 bases short, with 11 bases between. CDR1 is SGHVS and CDR2 is FQNEAQ in the germline V gene. Written as DNA, the CDR3 is TGTGCCAGCAGCTTCACCGCACAGGGCAATCAGCCCCAGCATTTT. This sequence encodes CASSFTAQGNQPQHF.

This clone came up a few times. Here the CDR3 DNA reads TGTGCCTGGAGTTCCGGACAGGGGCGTGGAAACACCATATATTTT. Its translation: CAWSSGQGRGNTIYF. The chain carries TRBV30 and TRBJ1-3, with 9 bases fitting TRBD1. Trimming removed 2 bases from V and 3 bases from J; junction bases left unmatched: 5. The CDR3 runs 15 residues. The germline CDR1 and CDR2 sequences are GTSNPN and SVGIG (reference sequence).

The chain recombines TRBV28 with TRBJ1-5; 10 bases line up with TRBD1. The CDR3 consists of 14 residues. V shed 7 bases, J shed 5 bases, and the junction held 5 bases outside the gene matches. CDR1 and CDR2 from the germline V gene are MDHEN and SYDVKM. CDR3 amino acids: CASNMGQGHQPQHF. The CDR3, as DNA: TGTGCCAGCAACATGGGACAGGGGCATCAGCCCCAGCATTTT.

The V and J genes are TRBV2 and TRBJ2-1; 9 bases align to TRBD1. Germline CDR1 SNHLY, CDR2 FYNNEI. Trimming removed 6 bases from V and 8 bases from J; junction bases left unmatched: 17. The CDR3 is 17 residues long. The CDR3 region is CASRLTPPGQGFDEQFF. As DNA, the CDR3 is TGTGCCAGCAGACTAACTCCCCCGGGACAGGGTTTCGATGAGCAGTTCTTC.

As DNA, the CDR3 is TGTGCCAGCAGCAACTCGGCGGGGTATGAGCAGTTCTTC. Amino acids: CASSNSAGYEQFF. The V call is TRBV11-2, the J call TRBJ2-1; D may be TRBD2 (6 bases). This CDR3 is 13 amino acids long. V was shortened by 5 bases and J by 8 bases, with 13 bases between the two germline ends. Germline CDR1 and CDR2: SGHAT and FQNNGV.

This chain joins TRBV6-5 and TRBJ2-3, with 10 bases lining up with TRBD2. The CDR3 is 14 amino acids. V shed 7 bases, J shed 6 bases, and the junction held 7 bases outside the gene matches. Germline V gene lookup returns CDR1 MNHEY and CDR2 SVGAGI. Here the CDR3 reads CASTLLAGSDTQYF. The CDR3 DNA reads TGTGCCAGCACCCTACTAGCGGGGTCCGATACGCAGTATTTT.

The genes are TRBV7-9 and TRBJ2-3, with D possibly being TRBD1 (6 bases). The germline CDR1 and CDR2 sequences are SEHNR and FQNEAQ (reference sequence). V dropped 4 bases and J dropped 0 bases, with 20 bases sitting between them. The CDR3 is 18 residues long. Here the CDR3 reads CASSSSRQALISTDTQYF. The CDR3 DNA reads as TGTGCCAGCAGCTCGTCTAGACAGGCCCTAATTAGCACAGATACGCAGTATTTT. The entire variable domain, with the rest obtained from reference TRBV7-9 and TRBJ2-3, is as follows: DTGVSQNPRHKITKRGQNVTFRCDPISEHNRLYWYRQTLGQGPEFLTYFQNEAQLEKSRLLSDRFSAERPKGSFSTLEIQRTEQGDSAMYLCASSSSRQALISTDTQYFGPGTRLTVL.

This clone was recorded a few times. CDR3 region: CASLAGGDVGELFF. The CDR3 bases are TGTGCCAGTCTAGCGGGGGGCGATGTTGGGGAGCTGTTTTTT. The gene calls are TRBV6-5 and TRBJ2-2; 11 nucleotides align to TRBD2. CDR3 size: 14 residues. CDR1 is MNHEY, CDR2 SVGAGI, per germline. The V gene end was trimmed by 9 bases and the J gene end by 8 bases; junction bases not matched to a gene: 8.

The CDR3 DNA follows: TGTGCCAGCAGCTTGGAGCGGGGCGGCCGGGCCGGGGAGCTGTTTTTT. Translated: CASSLERGGRAGELFF. The chain joins TRBV11-2 to TRBJ2-2; TRBD2 matches 7 bases. Germline loops: CDR1 SGHAT, CDR2 FQNNGV. This CDR3 region has 16 residues. V dropped 3 bases and J dropped 6; count of bases not matched to a gene: 10.